The rows below give T cell receptor beta chains drawn from one sample of a study of Tregs in tolerant kidney transplant recipients. Clones were read by immunoSEQ multiplex PCR, and TCRdb kept only the in-frame ones, dropping some. The data contain roughly 99,000 clones, over 85% of them seen just once; the ten biggest clones take up 0.46%. The source material was CD4+ T cells from blood, sampled before the transplant. Receptors originate from a human donor who received a combined kidney and bone marrow transplant. The CDR3 runs from the conserved cysteine through the conserved F or W. A D gene is named only where the DNA matches it firmly. Rows give clone size only sometimes, using once, few, many, or a class for an expanded clone.

d_call clone_size j_call v_call cdr3_aa cdr3_nt
TRBD1 - TRBJ2-7 TRBV2 CASSATLGTGVEQYF TGTGCCAGCAGTGCCACCCTCGGGACAGGGGTAGAGCAGTACTTC
- - TRBJ2-5 TRBV4-1 CASSPHSRAKGQETQYF TGCGCCAGCAGCCCCCACTCGAGGGCGAAGGGCCAAGAGACCCAGTACTTC
TRBD1 - TRBJ2-2 TRBV4-3 CASSRGQGNTGELFF TGCGCCAGCAGCCGAGGACAGGGGAACACCGGGGAGCTGTTTTTT
- - TRBJ2-3 TRBV19 CASRQGEGYTQYF TGTGCCAGTAGGCAGGGTGAAGGGTATACGCAGTATTTT
- - TRBJ2-5 TRBV4-3 CASSPLGPSGETQYF TGCGCCAGCAGCCCACTCGGGCCCAGCGGGGAGACCCAGTACTTC
- - TRBJ2-7 TRBV7-2 CASSLMRGGDEQYF TGTGCCAGCAGCTTAATGCGCGGAGGGGACGAGCAGTACTTC
TRBD2 - TRBJ2-1 TRBV7-2 CASSLGLAGPNEQFF TGTGCCAGCAGCTTAGGGCTAGCGGGGCCTAATGAGCAGTTCTTC
TRBD2 - TRBJ2-2 TRBV9 CASSVSGRGGELFF TGTGCCAGCAGCGTTAGCGGGAGGGGCGGGGAGCTGTTTTTT
- - TRBJ1-2 TRBV7-8 CASSLDREGSLYGYTF TGTGCCAGCAGCTTAGACAGGGAAGGTTCACTCTATGGCTACACCTTC
- - TRBJ2-3 TRBV4-3 CASSHDLDRTDTQYF TGCGCCAGCAGCCATGACTTAGATCGCACGGATACGCAGTATTTT
- - TRBJ1-5 TRBV4-2 CASSQAGRGKNSNQPQHF TGTGCCAGCAGCCAAGCGGGCAGGGGTAAGAATAGCAATCAGCCCCAGCATTTT
TRBD2 - TRBJ2-7 TRBV29-1 CSVAVREGYEQYF TGCAGCGTTGCGGTGCGGGAGGGCTACGAGCAGTACTTC
TRBD2 - TRBJ2-3 TRBV7-3 CASSRKAGGYTDTQYF TGTGCCAGCAGCCGCAAAGCGGGAGGCTACACAGATACGCAGTATTTT
TRBD2 - TRBJ2-5 TRBV7-7 CASSPGLAGGPRETQYF TGTGCCAGCAGCCCGGGACTAGCGGGGGGGCCAAGGGAGACCCAGTACTTC
TRBD1 - TRBJ2-7 TRBV2 CASTPRDPGTVTYEQYF TGTGCCAGCACCCCTCGAGACCCAGGGACAGTAACCTACGAGCAGTACTTC
- - TRBJ1-1 TRBV19 CASREGSEAFF TGTGCCAGTCGGGAGGGGTCTGAAGCTTTCTTT
TRBD1 - TRBJ2-5 TRBV29-1 CSRSGTGEKTQYF TGCAGCCGATCCGGGACAGGGGAAAAGACCCAGTACTTC
TRBD1 few TRBJ1-1 TRBV5-6 CASSSGTGMNTEAFF TGTGCCAGCAGCTCCGGGACAGGGATGAACACTGAAGCTTTCTTT
- - TRBJ1-2 TRBV4-1 CASSQMMADYGYTF TGCGCCAGCAGCCAAATGATGGCAGACTATGGCTACACCTTC
TRBD1 once TRBJ1-2 TRBV7-2 CASSPSQGANYGYTF TGTGCCAGCAGCCCTTCACAGGGGGCGAACTATGGCTACACCTTC
TRBD1 - TRBJ1-4 TRBV6-5 CASRRQGGHEKLFF TGTGCCAGCAGGCGACAGGGGGGACATGAAAAACTGTTTTTT
TRBD2 - TRBJ2-7 TRBV7-2 CASSLERDISEQYF TGTGCCAGCAGCTTAGAGCGGGATATTAGCGAGCAGTACTTC
TRBD2 - TRBJ2-1 TRBV9 CASSAPGLASYNEQFF TGTGCCAGCAGCGCCCCGGGACTAGCGAGCTACAATGAGCAGTTCTTC
TRBD1 - TRBJ2-3 TRBV30 CARDGTGNTDTQYF TGTGCCCGCGACGGGACAGGTAACACAGATACGCAGTATTTT
- - TRBJ2-1 TRBV30 CAWRQGTYNEQFF TGTGCCTGGAGACAGGGAACCTACAATGAGCAGTTCTTC
- - TRBJ1-5 TRBV7-5 CVRSLEWATLGNQPQHF TGTGTCAGAAGCTTAGAGTGGGCCACCCTTGGAAATCAGCCCCAGCATTTT
- - TRBJ2-7 TRBV7-9 CASSFRGYEQYF TGTGCCAGCAGCTTTCGGGGCTACGAGCAGTACTTC
- - TRBJ1-5 TRBV18 CASSPLISNQPQHF TGTGCCAGCTCACCACTAATTAGCAATCAGCCCCAGCATTTT
TRBD2 - TRBJ2-1 TRBV4-2 CASSQDQMTSGYNEQFF TGTGCCAGCAGCCAAGATCAGATGACTAGCGGATACAATGAGCAGTTCTTC
- - TRBJ2-2 TRBV19 CAIRHRANGELFF TGTGCCATACGGCACAGGGCAAACGGGGAGCTGTTTTTT
- - TRBJ1-1 TRBV9 CASSVLATNTEAFF TGTGCCAGCAGCGTTCTAGCAACGAACACTGAAGCTTTCTTT
TRBD2 - TRBJ2-3 TRBV11-3 CASSLELAGDTQYF TGTGCCAGCAGCTTAGAACTAGCGGGAGATACGCAGTATTTT
- - TRBJ2-1 TRBV28 CASSLARSGFHEQFF TGTGCCAGCAGTTTAGCTCGCTCGGGGTTCCATGAGCAGTTCTTC
TRBD1 - TRBJ2-3 TRBV15 CATSRTYRGSDADTQYF TGTGCCACCAGCAGAACTTACAGGGGCTCGGATGCAGATACGCAGTATTTT
- - TRBJ1-2 TRBV15 CATSSNRAANYGYTF TGTGCCACCAGCAGTAACAGGGCCGCCAACTATGGCTACACCTTC
TRBD1 - TRBJ1-3 TRBV5-4 CASSSTGETGNTIYF TGTGCCAGCAGCTCAACAGGGGAAACTGGAAACACCATATATTTT
- - TRBJ2-6 TRBV9 CASSPRAGANVLTF TGTGCCAGCAGCCCGCGGGCTGGGGCCAACGTCCTGACTTTC
TRBD2 - TRBJ2-7 TRBV5-1 CASGTAGGAYEQYF TGCGCCAGCGGCACTGCGGGGGGCGCCTACGAGCAGTACTTC
- - TRBJ1-3 TRBV15 CATSSFTVGGHGNTIYF TGTGCCACCAGCAGTTTCACTGTCGGGGGGCATGGAAACACCATATATTTT
- - TRBJ1-6 TRBV5-6 CASSFFNRENSPLHF TGTGCCAGCAGCTTCTTCAACAGGGAAAATTCACCCCTCCACTTT
- - TRBJ1-1 TRBV2 CASTRLMNTEAFF TGTGCCAGCACCCGACTGATGAACACTGAAGCTTTCTTT